This T cell receptor (beta chain) was captured by sequencing in a study of T cells in localized non-small cell lung cancer. In its sample, this clone was seen once. The germline V gene has CDR1 MNHNY and CDR2 SVGAGI (reference sequence). Unmatched junction bases numbered 3, after V lost 6 bases and J lost 4 bases. The CDR3 spans 14 residues. Measured with immunoSEQ multiplex PCR; TCRdb has only the in-frame clones, and not every one. The sample includes around 78,000 clones, about 84% of them seen just once. The source material was peripheral blood, sampled before any cancer treatment. The genes are TRBV6-6 and TRBJ1-5; 10 bases fit TRBD1. The sequence was collected from a female donor aged 60 or older with stage I lung adenocarcinoma. The CDR3 nucleotides read TGTGCCAGCAGGCGACAGGGGGCGAATCAGCCCCAGCATTTT. Encoded protein: CASRRQGANQPQHF.